The 12 T cell receptor beta chains below come from one sample, sequenced in a study of type 1 regulatory T cells (dated by TCRdb to the early 2020s). No cognate antigen is known for these TCRs. The investigation overall reported the following: Compared with non-Tr1 cells, Tr1 cells had a narrower TCR repertoire, and the study took this difference to reflect clonal expansion driven by alloantigen.

The instrument was an Illumina MiSeq. TCRdb trimmed the raw reads at Q25, called clones with MiXCR and kept productive beta chains. Entries that share a CDR3 protein sequence are merged under the most common genes and DNA. The sample table lists fewer than 5,500 distinct CDR3 sequences, 26% of them with a count of one. In total, the top ten clones hold roughly two fifths of the sample. Sequencing was performed on cultured type 1 regulatory T (Tr1) cells, either the whole culture or a sorted fraction (not recorded which). The sample's cell subset or site label is to be understood as: type 1 regulatory T cells sorted from the T-allo10 product. These receptors originate from a human donor in good health.

Sample share makes this clonotype medium-sized. The chain couples TRBV7-2 to TRBJ1-6, with no clear D. Trimming pared 1 base from V and 10 bases from J, leaving 8 bases between. Germline-derived CDR1 and CDR2 are SGHTA and FQGNSA. CDR3 size: 13 residues. The DNA for the CDR3 is TGTGCCAGCAGCTTAGAAGCGAGCTCACCCCTCCACTTT. It translates to CASSLEASSPLHF.

The sample holds a few counts of this clonotype. The CDR3 region is CASSGGALGTGELFF. The CDR3 bases are TGTGCCAGCAGTGGGGGGGCGCTGGGCACCGGGGAGCTGTTTTTT. The chain has TRBV2 and TRBJ2-2; perhaps D is TRBD1 or TRBD2 (6 bases each). V lost 4 bases and J 4 bases, leaving 13 bases between the germline ends. CDR3 length: 15 residues. CDR1 is SNHLY and CDR2 is FYNNEI in the germline V gene. Based on the CDR3 plus reference TRBV2 and TRBJ2-2, the full variable domain is EPEVTQTPSHQVTQMGQEVILRCVPISNHLYFYWYRQILGQKVEFLVSFYNNEISEKSEIFDDQFSVERPDGSNFTLKIRSTKLEDSAMYFCASSGGALGTGELFFGEGSRLTVL.

This sequence joins TRBV2 and TRBJ1-2; the D gene is possibly TRBD1 (5 bases). The V and J ends lost 6 bases and 3 bases respectively, with 14 bases between them. From germline, CDR1 is SNHLY and CDR2 FYNNEI. The CDR3 runs 14 residues. The CDR3 spells CASSARDQDYGYTF. As DNA, the CDR3 is TGTGCCAGCAGCGCCCGGGACCAGGACTATGGCTACACCTTC.

The J gene is TRBJ2-1, the V gene TRBV3-1, with 7 bases that match TRBD2. The CDR3 has 14 residues. CDR1 LGHDT and CDR2 YNNKEL come from the germline V gene (reference sequence). With V trimmed by 5 bases and J by 4 bases, 5 bases remained unmatched. The CDR3 protein is CASSANGGYNEQFF. The DNA of the CDR3 is TGTGCCAGCAGCGCTAACGGGGGGTACAATGAGCAGTTCTTC.

This clonotype is classed as medium-sized. The chain uses TRBV18 and TRBJ2-1, with 9 bases matching TRBD2. The CDR3 consists of 18 residues. Unmatched junction bases numbered 9, after V lost 3 bases and J lost 0 bases. Looked up from germline, CDR1 is KGHSH and CDR2 is LQKENI. CDR3 coding DNA: TGTGCCAGCTCACCGGGACCGTCGCGGGGGGGCTCCTACAATGAGCAGTTCTTC. This codes for CASSPGPSRGGSYNEQFF.

The chain joins TRBV6-4 to TRBJ1-2, with 9 bases aligning to TRBD1. The CDR3 extends over 15 amino acids. Germline V CDR1 and CDR2: MRHNA, SNTAGT. Trimming removed 0 bases from V and 8 bases from J; junction bases left unmatched: 7. In DNA form, the CDR3 reads TGTGCCAGCAGTGACTCGTACAGGGGGCAAGGAGGCTACACCTTC. As protein: CASSDSYRGQGGYTF.

This clonotype was counted at least ten times. The CDR3 sequence is CASSFTRGEFYNEQFF. In DNA, the CDR3 is TGTGCCAGCAGCTTTACCCGCGGGGAATTCTACAATGAGCAGTTCTTC. The J gene is TRBJ2-1, the V gene TRBV5-5; maybe TRBD2 (6 bases). The V gene lost 2 bases and the J gene lost 3 bases, with 15 bases spanning the gap. The CDR3 spans 16 residues. Germline-derived CDR1 and CDR2 are SGHKS and YYEKEE (reference sequence). Complete variable domain (other parts from reference TRBV5-5 and TRBJ2-1): DAGVTQSPTHLIKTRGQQVTLRCSPISGHKSVSWYQQVLGQGPQFIFQYYEKEERGRGNFPDRFSARQFPNYSSELNVNALLLGDSALYLCASSFTRGEFYNEQFFGPGTRLTVL.

Sample share makes this clonotype medium-sized. The chain has TRBV18 and TRBJ1-1; no clear D. Trimming shortened V by 3 bases and J by 0 bases, and 5 bases separated the two germline ends. Germline-derived CDR1 and CDR2 are KGHSH and LQKENI. This CDR3 has 13 amino acids. CDR3 nucleotide sequence: TGTGCCAGCTCACCGGGTTTGAACACTGAAGCTTTCTTT. It is translated as CASSPGLNTEAFF.

About this clonotype: Just one base apart from a much larger clone, this may be a read error. The J gene is TRBJ1-2, the V gene TRBV30; weak D call: TRBD1 (5 bases). The CDR3 spans 15 residues. Germline-derived CDR1 and CDR2 are GTSNPN and SVGIG (reference sequence). V was trimmed by 1 base and J by 8 bases, leaving 20 bases between them. The CDR3 region has the DNA TGTGCCTGGAGTGGGGGACTGGGAACCCTGGGCGGCTACACCTTC. Translating gives CAWSGGLGTLGGYTF.

A single count supports this clonotype. J is TRBJ2-3 and V is TRBV6-6; D is possibly TRBD2 (6 bases). This CDR3 has 16 residues. The germline V and J ends were trimmed by 6 bases and 6 bases, with 22 bases remaining between them. Germline V gene lookup returns CDR1 MNHNY and CDR2 SVGAGI (reference sequence). CDR3 coding DNA: TGTGCCAGCAGGAGCTACGGGGGATCCACATTTGATACGCAGTATTTT. Amino acid sequence: CASRSYGGSTFDTQYF.

This clonotype was counted only a few times. V gene TRBV3-1 combines with J gene TRBJ2-6; TRBD2 is a possible D gene (7 bases). With 3 bases removed from V and 1 base from J, the gap between germline ends came to 19 bases. CDR1 and CDR2 from the germline V gene are LGHDT and YNNKEL (reference sequence). The CDR3 runs 19 residues. The CDR3 nucleotides read TGTGCCAGCAGCCACCTCTCGGGGGGCAAGGGGTCTGGGGCCAACGTCCTGACTTTC. It yields the protein CASSHLSGGKGSGANVLTF.

This chain uses TRBV28 with TRBJ2-1; D is unclear. The V end lost 6 bases, the J end lost 4 bases, and 16 bases lay between the germline ends. The germline V gene encodes CDR1 MDHEN and CDR2 SYDVKM. The CDR3 runs to 15 residues. The CDR3 loop is CASRNTEGTYNEQFF. Here the CDR3 DNA reads TGTGCCAGCAGGAACACGGAAGGTACTTACAATGAGCAGTTCTTC.